This T cell receptor (beta chain) comes out of a study of shared clonotypes between healthy human individuals. Terminally differentiated effector memory CD45RA+ cells were excluded from the naive CD8 cells, which were CD45RO-negative and positively selected for CCR7. V dropped 2 bases and J dropped 6; count of bases not matched to a gene: 10. Germline CDR1 is MNHEY and CDR2 is SMNVEV (reference sequence). This CDR3 has 16 amino acids. The data were produced by immunoSEQ multiplex PCR, yet TCRdb's version contains in-frame clones alone and is incomplete. This table holds roughly 2.1 million clones, around 93% found once. About this clone itself: What it binds is not known.

The study, taken as a whole, reports: Rarefaction indicated that sorted-subset sequencing remained incomplete although depth was large. All-four-donor shared clonotypes had higher generation probabilities than non-shared clonotypes did.

Sample: naive CD8+ T cells from PBMCs. The sequence derives from a man between 18 and 29 years old in good health. Some clones in this sample may be carry-over from other donors' samples. The chain uses TRBV27 and TRBJ2-1; 7 positions agree with TRBD2. The CDR3 sequence: CASSLGEGRSRNEQFF. As DNA, the CDR3 is TGTGCCAGCAGTTTAGGGGAGGGGAGAAGTCGCAATGAGCAGTTCTTC.